The 5 T cell receptor beta chains below come from one sample, sequenced in a study of CD8 T cells in ankylosing spondylitis. Study-wide results and limits: Apparently characteristic of ankylosing spondylitis blood was a TCR beta motif (about 8 highly homologous variants).

These receptors' antigens are unknown. In TCRdb, the 5' RACE reads were re-called with MiXCR into one record per CDR3 protein. The sample shows about 800,000 distinct CDR3 sequences, roughly 10% of them seen only once. Source material: blood, either unsorted or a sorted T cell fraction (not recorded which). The source of these receptors is a male donor with ankylosing spondylitis.

This clonotype was seen a handful of times. This chain links TRBV27 with TRBJ2-5; the match to TRBD2 covers 8 bases. The CDR3 contains 16 residues. Germline V gene lookup returns CDR1 MNHEY and CDR2 SMNVEV (reference sequence). The J segment lost 0 bases and the V segment lost 4 bases, leaving 7 bases of the junction unmatched. The CDR3 sequence: CASSSAGGPYQETQYF. CDR3 DNA sequence: TGTGCCAGCAGTTCCGCGGGGGGTCCGTACCAAGAGACCCAGTACTTC.

The J gene is TRBJ2-2, the V gene TRBV7-2; 8 positions agree with TRBD2. The CDR3 has 15 residues. The V gene's germline CDR1 is SGHTA and CDR2 FQGNSA. With V trimmed by 11 bases and J by 5 bases, 13 bases remained unmatched. The DNA of the CDR3 is TGTGCCGCAAGGGCACCGGGAGGGGAAACCGGGGAGCTGTTTTTT. Its translation: CAARAPGGETGELFF.

This clonotype was seen more than once but under ten times. The J gene is TRBJ2-2, the V gene TRBV20-1; TRBD2 matches 15 bases. Per the germline V gene, CDR1 is DFQATT and CDR2 is SNEGSKA (reference sequence). The length of the CDR3 is 18 residues. The V and J ends lost 6 bases and 1 base, in that order; junction bases with no gene match: 9. As DNA, the CDR3 is TGCAGTGCCAGACCGGGACTAGCGGGGGGCCGGAACACCGGGGAGCTGTTTTTT. It encodes CSARPGLAGGRNTGELFF.

V usage is TRBV27 and J usage is TRBJ1-5; 10 bases line up with TRBD1. CDR1 is MNHEY, CDR2 SMNVEV, per germline (reference sequence). The V segment lost 5 bases and the J segment 4 bases; nucleotides outside the gene matches: 8. CDR3 length equals 16 residues. The CDR3 reads CASSPRDRGWNQPQHF. DNA for the CDR3: TGTGCCAGCAGTCCCCGGGACAGGGGATGGAATCAGCCCCAGCATTTT.

The V and J genes are TRBV4-3 and TRBJ1-2; D unclear. Germline CDR1 is LGHNA and CDR2 is YSLEER. This CDR3 has 14 residues. V was pared by 2 bases and J by 0 bases, with 7 bases between. CDR3 nucleotide sequence: TGCGCCAGCAGCCAACAAGTTCCTAACTATGGCTACACCTTC. As protein: CASSQQVPNYGYTF.